Described below is a single T cell receptor beta chain sequence and its context. Its matching antigen is unknown. This table comes from immunoSEQ multiplex PCR, and its TCRdb copy is limited to in-frame clones, with some not included. The sample records 100,000 to 150,000 clones, about 90% being singletons. The source of the sample is a study of T cell responses to AZD1222 COVID-19 vaccine. General observations from the study: Of spike-specific TCRs, nearly half reportedly target regions left unmutated in variants. Seropositive AZD1222 recipients at baseline numbered only 5 or 6. Two AZD1222 administrations were followed by greater Spike-specific TCR breadth and depth. White British ancestry dominated among donors, who included more females, and clonal diversity was possibly underestimated.

The CDR3 length is 15 residues. Deletions cut 8 bases from V and 0 bases from J, with 14 bases between. Per the germline V gene, CDR1 is MNHEY and CDR2 is SVGAGI. The chain joins TRBV6-5 to TRBJ1-3; D gene unclear. Sequencing was performed on peripheral blood, taken on day 0 of MenACWY control vaccination. This sequence originates from an adult in good health. CDR3 residues: CASCPEAGSGNTIYF. CDR3 coding DNA: TGTGCCAGCTGCCCAGAGGCGGGCTCTGGAAACACCATATATTTT.